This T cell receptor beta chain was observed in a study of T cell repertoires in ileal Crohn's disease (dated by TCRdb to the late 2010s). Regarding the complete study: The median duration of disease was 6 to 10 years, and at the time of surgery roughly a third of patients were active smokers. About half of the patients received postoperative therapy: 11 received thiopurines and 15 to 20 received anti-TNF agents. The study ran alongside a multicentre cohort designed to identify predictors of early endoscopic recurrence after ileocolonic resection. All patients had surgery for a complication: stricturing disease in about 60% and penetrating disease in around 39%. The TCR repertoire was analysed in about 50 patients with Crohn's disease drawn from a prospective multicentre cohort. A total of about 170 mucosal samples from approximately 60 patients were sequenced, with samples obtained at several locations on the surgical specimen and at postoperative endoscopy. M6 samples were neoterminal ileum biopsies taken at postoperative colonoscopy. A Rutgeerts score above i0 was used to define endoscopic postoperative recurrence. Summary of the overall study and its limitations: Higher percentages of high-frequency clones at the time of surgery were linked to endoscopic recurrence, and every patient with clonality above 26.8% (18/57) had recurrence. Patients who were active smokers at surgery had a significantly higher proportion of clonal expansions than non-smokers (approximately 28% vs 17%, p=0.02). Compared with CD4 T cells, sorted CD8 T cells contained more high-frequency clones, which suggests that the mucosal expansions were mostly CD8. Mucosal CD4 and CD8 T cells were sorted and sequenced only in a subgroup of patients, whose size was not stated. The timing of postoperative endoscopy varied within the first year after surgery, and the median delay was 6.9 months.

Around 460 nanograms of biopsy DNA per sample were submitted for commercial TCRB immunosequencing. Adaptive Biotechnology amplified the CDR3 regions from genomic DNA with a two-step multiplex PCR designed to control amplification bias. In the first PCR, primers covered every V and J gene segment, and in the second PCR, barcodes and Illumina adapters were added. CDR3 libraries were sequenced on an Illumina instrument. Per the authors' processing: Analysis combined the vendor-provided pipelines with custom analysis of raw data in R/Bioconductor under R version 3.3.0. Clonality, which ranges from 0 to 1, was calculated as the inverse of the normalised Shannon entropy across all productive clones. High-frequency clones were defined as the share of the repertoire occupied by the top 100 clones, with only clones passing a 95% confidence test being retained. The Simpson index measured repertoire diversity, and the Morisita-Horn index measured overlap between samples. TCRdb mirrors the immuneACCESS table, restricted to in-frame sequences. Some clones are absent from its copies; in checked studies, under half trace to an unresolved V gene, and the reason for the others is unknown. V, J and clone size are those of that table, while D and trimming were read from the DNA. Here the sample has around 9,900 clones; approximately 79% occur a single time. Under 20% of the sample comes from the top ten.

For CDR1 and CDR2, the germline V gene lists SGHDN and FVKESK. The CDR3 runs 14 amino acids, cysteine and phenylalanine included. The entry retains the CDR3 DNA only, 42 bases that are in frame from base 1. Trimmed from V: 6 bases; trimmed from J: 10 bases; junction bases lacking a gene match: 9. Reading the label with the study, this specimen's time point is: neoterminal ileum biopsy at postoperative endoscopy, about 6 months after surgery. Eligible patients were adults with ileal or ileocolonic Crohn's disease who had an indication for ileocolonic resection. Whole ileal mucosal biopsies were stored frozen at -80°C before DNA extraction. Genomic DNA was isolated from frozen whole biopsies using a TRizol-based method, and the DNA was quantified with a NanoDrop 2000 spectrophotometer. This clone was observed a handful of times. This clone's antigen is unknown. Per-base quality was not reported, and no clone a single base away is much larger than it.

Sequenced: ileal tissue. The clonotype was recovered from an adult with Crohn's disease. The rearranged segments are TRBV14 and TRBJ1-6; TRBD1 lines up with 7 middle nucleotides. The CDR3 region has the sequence CASSFDRAGSPLHF. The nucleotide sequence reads TGTGCCAGCAGTTTCGACAGGGCGGGATCACCCCTCCACTTT.